These T cell receptor beta chains were read from a single sample in a study of cytomegalovirus exposure and HLA in healthy donors. Only in-frame clones appear in the TCRdb table, and some are missing; sequencing was by immunoSEQ multiplex PCR. The data contain around 92,000 clones, about 83% of them singletons. What was sequenced was PBMCs. The receptors derive from a man between 60 and 70 years old in good health and CMV-seropositive. Both conserved end residues are part of each CDR3. The D gene is left open where the match is weak. The size of a clone is reported for some rows only, either as once, few or many, or as a class for expanded clones.

clone_size | d_call | j_call | v_call | cdr3_nt | cdr3_aa
once | - | TRBJ2-2 | TRBV28 | TGTGCCAGCAGTCCCAGGTCCGGGGAGCTGTTTTTT | CASSPRSGELFF
- | TRBD2 | TRBJ2-2 | TRBV7-8 | TGTGCCAGCAGCTTACGACTGGGACTAGCGGGGACCGGGGAGCTGTTTTTT | CASSLRLGLAGTGELFF
few | - | TRBJ1-6 | TRBV7-9 | TGTGCCAGCAGCTATAGCTCCTATAATTCACCCCTCCACTTT | CASSYSSYNSPLHF
- | - | TRBJ1-1 | TRBV7-9 | TGTTCCAGCAGCTCCCCTCGGACCAAAGGGAGCACTGAAGCTTTCTTT | CSSSSPRTKGSTEAFF
- | TRBD1 | TRBJ1-1 | TRBV7-9 | TGTGCCAGCAGTTCTGACAGGGTGAACATTGAAGCTTTCTTT | CASSSDRVNIEAFF
- | TRBD1 | TRBJ1-1 | TRBV11-2 | TGTGCCAGCAGCTTAGGACAGGGGGGCACTGAAGCTTTCTTT | CASSLGQGGTEAFF
- | - | TRBJ2-3 | TRBV7-8 | TGTGCCAGCAGCTTAAATATAGATACGCAGTATTTT | CASSLNIDTQYF
- | TRBD2 | TRBJ2-7 | TRBV2 | TGTGCCAGCGGGGGAGCGGGGCGGTCCTACGAGCAGTACTTC | CASGGAGRSYEQYF
- | TRBD1 | TRBJ1-2 | TRBV7-2 | TGTGCCAGCAGCCTGACAGGGGGCTCGATCTATGGCTACACCTTC | CASSLTGGSIYGYTF
- | - | TRBJ2-1 | TRBV4-1 | TGCGCCAGCAGCCAAGATAATCAGGGGCGTTTCGAGCAGTTCTTC | CASSQDNQGRFEQFF
- | TRBD1 | TRBJ2-7 | TRBV5-1 | TGCGCCAGCAGCTTAACCGGGACAGACTCCTACGAGCAGTACTTC | CASSLTGTDSYEQYF
- | TRBD1 | TRBJ1-6 | TRBV19 | TGTGCCAGTAGTATGGGGGACAGGGGGCTTTCACCCCTCCACTTT | CASSMGDRGLSPLHF
few | - | TRBJ2-3 | TRBV7-2 | TGTGCCAGCAGCCCCCCCATAGATACGCAGTATTTT | CASSPPIDTQYF
- | TRBD1 | TRBJ2-7 | TRBV30 | TGTGCCTGGAGTGGGAGACAGGGTTCAGCTTACTACGAGCAGTACTTC | CAWSGRQGSAYYEQYF
- | - | TRBJ1-2 | TRBV19 | TGTGCCAGTAGCCGAACCGGCGGGGGGAAAAGCTATGGCTACACCTTC | CASSRTGGGKSYGYTF
- | TRBD1 | TRBJ2-5 | TRBV4-2 | TGTGCCAGCAGCCAATGGACAGGGTCAGAGACCCAGTACTTC | CASSQWTGSETQYF
- | TRBD1 | TRBJ2-7 | TRBV19 | TGTGCCAGTAGTATCGGGACAGGGGCCTACGAGCAGTACTTC | CASSIGTGAYEQYF
- | TRBD1 | TRBJ2-5 | TRBV7-6 | TGTGCCAGCAGCCCCAGGGACAGGGGGCAAGAGACCCAGTACTTC | CASSPRDRGQETQYF
few | TRBD1 | TRBJ2-7 | TRBV5-1 | TGCGCCAGCAGCTCGGGGACAGGATACGAGCAGTACTTC | CASSSGTGYEQYF
- | - | TRBJ1-5 | TRBV10-3 | TGTGCCATCAGCCAGCGTCCGGGGATCAATCAGCCCCAGCATTTT | CAISQRPGINQPQHF
few | - | TRBJ2-7 | TRBV5-1 | TGCGCCAGCAGCTTGGGGGGCGGAAGCTACGAGCAGTACTTC | CASSLGGGSYEQYF
- | - | TRBJ1-5 | TRBV6-6 | TGTGCCAGCAGTTACGGGGGCGTGGGCAATCAGCCCCAGCATTTT | CASSYGGVGNQPQHF
- | - | TRBJ2-7 | TRBV27 | TGTGCCAGCAGTTTACCGGGAGCAGGCCGCGAGCAGTACTTC | CASSLPGAGREQYF
- | - | TRBJ1-6 | TRBV5-1 | TGCGCCAGCAGCAGCGACGGAACCGTGAGCTCCTATAATTCACCCCTCCACTTT | CASSSDGTVSSYNSPLHF
- | - | TRBJ1-1 | TRBV5-1 | TGCGCCAGCAGCTTGGTGGGAGGAGGTGAAGCTTTCTTT | CASSLVGGGEAFF
- | TRBD1 | TRBJ2-2 | TRBV7-3 | TGTGCCAGCAGCTTCCCGGGACAGGCCACTACCAGGGAGCTGTTTTTT | CASSFPGQATTRELFF
few | - | TRBJ2-2 | TRBV6-4 | TGTGCCAGCAGTGACGGGGCCACCGGGGAGCTGTTTTTT | CASSDGATGELFF
many | - | TRBJ2-5 | TRBV6-1 | TGTGCCAGCAGTGCGTCCTCCGGGGTCCAGACCCAGTACTTC | CASSASSGVQTQYF
- | - | TRBJ2-7 | TRBV7-8 | TGTGCCAGCAGCTCAAGGGGGGAGCAGACCGGACAGGCTTTTTCCTACGAGCAGTACTTC | CASSSRGEQTGQAFSYEQYF
- | TRBD1 | TRBJ2-7 | TRBV11-2 | TGTGCCAGCAGCCCACGGACAGGCCCCTACGAGCAGTACTTC | CASSPRTGPYEQYF
few | - | TRBJ2-3 | TRBV20-1 | TGCAGTGCTAGTGGTGGAGGAACGCAGTATTTT | CSASGGGTQYF
- | - | TRBJ1-1 | TRBV11-1 | TGTGCCAGCAGCTTACGGCGACGGGAGAACACTGAAGCTTTCTTT | CASSLRRRENTEAFF
- | TRBD1 | TRBJ1-1 | TRBV5-8 | TGTGCCAGCAGCATTAGACAGGGAAGGACTGAAGCTTTCTTT | CASSIRQGRTEAFF
- | TRBD1 | TRBJ1-1 | TRBV19 | TGTGCCAGTAGTATAGATCCGGGACAGTGGGCTTTCTTT | CASSIDPGQWAFF